This paragraph covers one T cell receptor beta chain sequence. The antigen is unknown. These gene names are mouse names. The read ends 1 residue before the CDR3 terminus; that terminus is restored from the germline J gene. This sample stems from a study of tissue T cells after allogeneic stem cell transplantation. Study findings and constraints: Sampling depth was limited, and the cohort was small and clinically varied. Within patients, tissue anatomy strongly shaped TCR repertoire composition. In patients and mice, blood and spleen missed much of tissue repertoire.

The CDR3 spans 16 residues. V lost 0 bases, J lost 4 bases, and 5 bases stayed unmatched. Germline V gives CDR1 SGHSN, CDR2 HYEKVE. Assay: immunoSEQ multiplex PCR; the TCRdb copy retains only in-frame clones and omits some. This table has about 9,300 clones, about 50% appearing once. Time point specified: mouse harvest day 7 after allogeneic transplant. The graft held 10^6 splenic CD5+ T cells and 10^7 T-cell-depleted bone marrow cells. Mice had MHC-mismatched B6 into BALB/c GVHD, sampled day 7 or 14. The sequence was obtained from a female BALB/c mouse given C57BL/6 T cells with graft-versus-host disease after an allogeneic hematopoietic cell transplant. The sample consisted of gut tissue. The chain recombines TRBV12-1 with TRBJ1-1; 12 nucleotides agree with TRBD1. The DNA read from the CDR3 is TGTGCCAGCTCTCTCGGGACAGGGGGCGCGGGCACAGAAGTCTTC. It encodes CASSLGTGGAGTEVF. The whole CDR3 protein is CASSLGTGGAGTEVFF.